This TCR beta chain originates from a study of neurological immune-mediated disorders (dated by TCRdb to the late 2010s). Concerning the study at large: Among the approximately 35 multiple sclerosis patients, relapsing-remitting MS accounted for 31 and secondary progressive MS accounted for 3. The cohort comprised roughly 70 subjects: roughly 15 HAM/TSP patients, some 34 multiple sclerosis patients and 20 healthy controls. Longitudinal samples, technical triplicates and paired sorted CD4+ and CD8+ T-cell subsets, alongside PBMC samples, were included among the roughly 100 TCR-beta libraries. Using UMI-based sequencing, the study compared peripheral blood TCR-beta repertoires from patients with HTLV-I-associated myelopathy (HAM/TSP), patients with multiple sclerosis, and healthy controls.

Libraries from unsorted PBMCs were made from 2 million PBMCs kept in RNAlater at -80 degrees C until RNA extraction. The multiple sclerosis patients were enrolled in a US clinical protocol that used magnetic resonance imaging to evaluate disease progression. Peripheral blood was subjected to Ficoll-Hypaque density gradient centrifugation to isolate PBMCs, which were then cryopreserved in liquid nitrogen. cDNA was synthesized by template-switch 5'RACE using a primer carrying a 10-nucleotide random unique molecular identifier by which each TCR transcript was tagged. Over 160 million TCR-beta sequences, covering 15-18 subjects, were produced in each sequencing run. Total RNA was extracted with the RNeasy kit. TCR-beta VDJ regions were amplified with primers for the TCR constant region and the 5'RACE anchor, using the KAPA Real-time Library Amplification kit. A first PCR added sample indexes and Illumina adaptors, after which a second PCR increased the library yield. After Ampure bead purification, the TCR product of roughly 650 bp was size-selected on a 2% E-gel SizeSelection system. Before pooling, library quality was assessed on a Bioanalyzer, concentration was determined with Qubit, and library quantification was performed with the Kapa Library Quantification kit. Paired-end 2 x 150 bp sequencing of the libraries was performed on an Illumina HiSeq 2500. To increase sequence diversity, about 25-31% phiX was spiked into each library pool. The authors' pipeline ran thus. Quality-filtered reads were processed with the UMI-based MiGEC pipeline, and over 90% of raw TCR sequences were removed by the MiGEC pipeline during error correction. VDJ genes were aligned to IMGT germline references, and each clonotype was defined by a unique CDR3 amino acid sequence together with V-J genes. Clonal expansion, Shannon diversity, and CDR3 relatedness (CalcPairwiseDistances, ClusterSamples) were evaluated with VDJtools, and phylogenetic trees were built with CLCbio workbench. A clone was classed as expanded if it had 8 or more unique UMIs, a cutoff based on coefficient-of-variation modelling across technical triplicates. The raw public reads went through TCRdb reprocessing: fastp at Q25, MiXCR clone calling, in-frame beta chains kept. For every CDR3 protein sequence, its rows merge into one entry that carries the most common genes and DNA. TCRdb, not the authors, supplied the V and J calls. For this sample there are about 65,000 distinct CDR3 sequences; approximately 3.7% appear just once. The ten largest make up approximately 2.7% of the sample.

This clonotype was picked up many times. Its binding antigen is unknown. Per-base quality was not reported, and no clone a single base away is much larger than it. Results and caveats for the whole study, not just this receptor: In a phylogenetic analysis, the repertoires of 18 out of 34 MS patients fell into a single cluster of related CDR3 sequences, pointing to a possible signature at the repertoire level. TCR clonal expansion was greatest in HAM/TSP patients and smallest in MS patients, who ranked below even healthy controls. The MS cluster was not associated with any clinical or MRI features, and the authors stated that larger cohorts are needed. No identical CDR3 amino acid sequences were found to be shared among expanded clones across subjects, suggesting that TCR-beta repertoires were private in all groups.

The specimen was PBMCs. The clonotype was recovered from a man aged 45-65 years with multiple sclerosis.

The DNA sequence is TGTGCCAGCAGCCACCGTTGGGGAGAGACCCAGTACTTC. Its protein is CASSHRWGETQYF. The rearrangement combines TRBV7-6 with TRBJ2-5; the D gene lacks a confident call. As encoded in the germline V gene, CDR1 is SGHVS while CDR2 is FNYEAQ. The CDR3 measures 13 amino acids from cysteine to phenylalanine. Only the CDR3 part of the read is kept: 39 bases, read in frame from the first base. V drops 5 bases and J drops 4 bases, leaving 11 bases in between.